Listed here are 24 T cell receptor beta chains from one sample, sequenced in a study of shared clonotypes between healthy human individuals. Produced via immunoSEQ multiplex PCR; TCRdb's table is partial and in-frame only. The table has 2 million to 3 million clones, 93% seen once; the top ten hold 0.36%. The material sequenced was naive CD4+ T cells from PBMCs. As to subset: CD45RA+ positively selected. These TCRs come from a man aged 18 to 35 in good health. Some clones in this sample may be carry-over from other donors' samples.

The chain uses TRBV25-1 and TRBJ2-1; D might be TRBD2 (6 bases). Germline CDR1 reads MGHDK; CDR2 reads SYGVNS. Trimming took 1 base from V and 4 from J, leaving 14 bases between them. The CDR3 is made up of 16 amino acids. CDR3 in amino acids: CASSELGLRQYNEQFF. The CDR3 coding sequence is TGTGCCAGCAGTGAATTGGGACTCCGACAGTACAATGAGCAGTTCTTC.

The chain combines TRBV4-1 with TRBJ2-5; TRBD2 might be the D (8 bases). CDR1 and CDR2 from the germline V gene are MGHRA and YSYEKL. V lost 4 bases and J lost 5, with 23 bases in between. This CDR3 spans 17 amino acids. Here the CDR3 DNA reads TGCGCCAGCAGCCTGGAGGGGGCAGCGGGAGAGAGGGAGACCCAGTACTTC. It encodes CASSLEGAAGERETQYF.

The chain is built from TRBV28 and TRBJ2-1; D is uncertain. V was cut by 7 bases and J by 1 base, with 5 bases left in between. Germline values: CDR1 MDHEN, CDR2 SYDVKM. This CDR3 has 12 residues. CDR3 DNA: TGTGCCAGCAAGGGATCCTACAATGAGCAGTTCTTC. It specifies CASKGSYNEQFF.

The CDR3 DNA is TGTGCCAGCAGCGTAAGCTCGGGGTCTCCGGCGGGTGAAAAACTGTTTTTT. It encodes CASSVSSGSPAGEKLFF. The V call is TRBV9, the J call TRBJ1-4; no firm D call. The CDR3 is 17 amino acids. Germline V gene sequence: CDR1 SGDLS, CDR2 YYNGEE. The V gene lost 1 base and the J gene lost 7 bases, with 20 bases spanning the gap.

With respect to this clone: The sample carries other DNA sequences with the same CDR3. The DNA for the CDR3 is TGTGCCAGCAGTTCCCCCGGGCAGGGAGACAATGAGCAGTTCTTC. Amino acids: CASSSPGQGDNEQFF. The V and J genes are TRBV28 and TRBJ2-1; D possibly uses TRBD1 or TRBD2 (5 bases each). This CDR3 has 15 amino acids. Germline values: CDR1 MDHEN, CDR2 SYDVKM. V lost 4 bases and J 5 bases, leaving 15 bases between the germline ends.

This chain joins TRBV18 and TRBJ1-2; D ambiguous. V lost 5 bases, J lost 3 bases, and 10 bases lay in between. The CDR3 sequence is 13 residues long. The germline gives CDR1 KGHSH, CDR2 LQKENI. The CDR3 sequence is CASSNGKDYGYTF. CDR3 nucleotide sequence: TGTGCCAGCTCAAATGGGAAGGACTATGGCTACACCTTC.

CDR3 sequence (DNA): TGTGCCAGCAGTCCCTACACCGGACGGAACAATCAGCCCCAGCATTTT. This encodes CASSPYTGRNNQPQHF. The rearrangement links TRBV2 to TRBJ1-5, with D hard to call. The V end was cut by 5 bases, the J end by 3 bases, with 17 bases between. Germline assignment: CDR1 SNHLY and CDR2 FYNNEI. This CDR3 comprises 16 residues.

J is TRBJ2-5 and V is TRBV6-9; D possibly corresponds to TRBD2 (5 bases). Per the germline V gene, CDR1 is MNHGY and CDR2 is SVAAGI. The CDR3 totals 14 residues. V lost 1 base and J 6 bases, leaving 12 bases between the germline ends. CDR3 amino acids: CASSYCRVGKTQYF. The CDR3 nucleotides are TGTGCCAGCAGTTATTGCCGGGTCGGGAAGACCCAGTACTTC.

The genes are TRBV28 and TRBJ2-4, with TRBD2 matching 7 bases. The germline gives CDR1 MDHEN, CDR2 SYDVKM. This CDR3 is built from 16 residues. V was pared by 0 bases and J by 0 bases, with 2 bases of the junction left unmatched. DNA for the CDR3: TGTGCCAGCAGTTTATGGGGCGGGGGAGCCAAAAACATTCAGTACTTC. Translated: CASSLWGGGAKNIQYF.

This sequence joins TRBV7-9 and TRBJ1-4; 9 positions agree with TRBD1. This CDR3 spans 15 amino acids. The ends lost 1 base at V and 7 bases at J; junction bases unmatched: 4. Germline V CDR1 and CDR2: SEHNR, FQNEAQ (reference sequence). The CDR3 sequence is CASSLGDREGEKLFF. The CDR3 DNA sequence: TGTGCCAGCAGCTTAGGGGACAGGGAAGGTGAAAAACTGTTTTTT. The full variable domain, completed using reference TRBV7-9 and TRBJ1-4, is DTGVSQNPRHKITKRGQNVTFRCDPISEHNRLYWYRQTLGQGPEFLTYFQNEAQLEKSRLLSDRFSAERPKGSFSTLEIQRTEQGDSAMYLCASSLGDREGEKLFFGSGTQLSVL.

V usage is TRBV7-9 and J usage is TRBJ1-3, with 7 bases fitting TRBD1. The V gene end was trimmed by 2 bases and the J gene end by 2 bases; junction bases not matched to a gene: 3. The CDR3 totals 15 residues. Germline CDR1 is SEHNR and CDR2 is FQNEAQ (reference sequence). The CDR3 region has the DNA TGTGCCAGCAGCTTATCGACAGGGACTGGAAACACCATATATTTT. It is translated as CASSLSTGTGNTIYF.

Points on this clone: The sample has other DNA sequences that encode this CDR3 too. The V call is TRBV5-1, the J call TRBJ1-1; no reliable D call. Germline loops: CDR1 SGHRS, CDR2 YFSETQ. Trimming pared 1 base from V and 2 bases from J, leaving 6 bases between. The CDR3 has 13 residues. The DNA for the CDR3 is TGCGCCAGCAGCTTGACAGACAACACTGAAGCTTTCTTT. This encodes CASSLTDNTEAFF.

This clone was observed once. The rearrangement links TRBV11-2 to TRBJ2-7, with D maybe TRBD1 (6 bases). V shed 1 base and J shed 3 bases, with 13 bases lying between them. CDR1 and CDR2 (germline): SGHAT, FQNNGV. The CDR3 sequence is 15 residues long. The CDR3: CASSLVRGRSYEQYF. CDR3 DNA sequence: TGTGCCAGCAGCTTAGTCAGGGGAAGAAGCTACGAGCAGTACTTC.

V gene TRBV7-9 combines with J gene TRBJ2-7; unclear D gene. CDR1 and CDR2 (germline): SEHNR, FQNEAQ (reference sequence). The CDR3 length is 14 residues. V gave up 4 bases and J gave up 13 bases, with 23 bases separating them. For the CDR3, the DNA is TGTGCCAGCAGCTCAGACACAACAAGGTCACAGTGCTACTTC. It is translated as CASSSDTTRSQCYF.

The DNA of the CDR3 is TGTGCCAGCAGTTCCTCTCGGACAGCCACCAACTCTGGGGCCAACGTCCTGACTTTC. The encoded protein is CASSSSRTATNSGANVLTF. The J gene is TRBJ2-6, the V gene TRBV28, with D perhaps TRBD1 (6 bases). CDR3 length equals 19 residues. With 4 bases removed from V and 0 bases from J, the gap between germline ends came to 19 bases. Germline V CDR1 and CDR2: MDHEN, SYDVKM. Looking up the rest from reference TRBV28 and TRBJ2-6 gives the full variable domain: DVKVTQSSRYLVKRTGEKVFLECVQDMDHENMFWYRQDPGLGLRLIYFSYDVKMKEKGDIPEGYSVSREKKERFSLILESASTNQTSMYLCASSSSRTATNSGANVLTFGAGSRLTVL.

The chain has TRBV28 and TRBJ2-7, with D possibly TRBD2 on 6 matching bases. The V and J ends lost 2 bases and 2 bases respectively, with 16 bases between them. Germline V gene data show CDR1 as MDHEN and CDR2 as SYDVKM. The CDR3 totals 16 residues. DNA of the CDR3: TGTGCCAGCAGTTTAGGAGGGACCGCCTTTCCCTACGAGCAGTACTTC. Translation: CASSLGGTAFPYEQYF.

This clone is a singleton in its sample. This rearrangement joins TRBV28 to TRBJ2-7; D is perhaps TRBD1 or TRBD2 (5 bases each). Germline V CDR1 and CDR2: MDHEN, SYDVKM. V was pared by 4 bases and J by 0 bases, with 16 bases between. This CDR3 contains 16 residues. CDR3 sequence: CASSSPGQWSSYEQYF. The CDR3 nucleotides read TGTGCCAGCAGTTCCCCGGGGCAGTGGAGCTCCTACGAGCAGTACTTC.

In nucleotides, the CDR3 is TGTGCCAGCAGCTATCACACCGGGGAGCTGTTTTTT. Amino acids: CASSYHTGELFF. J is TRBJ2-2 and V is TRBV7-2; D is undetermined. Germline CDR1 is SGHTA and CDR2 is FQGNSA. Trimming removed 4 bases from V and 3 bases from J, with 3 bases in between. The CDR3 totals 12 residues.

This clone was detected only once. The chain is built from TRBV7-2 and TRBJ1-2; D is possibly TRBD1 (6 bases). Germline assignment: CDR1 SGHTA and CDR2 FQGNSA. The V gene lost 2 bases and the J gene lost 4 bases, with 26 bases spanning the gap. The CDR3 extends over 19 amino acids. CDR3 amino acids: CASSLWGGSTGPILYGYTF. DNA for the CDR3: TGTGCCAGCAGCTTATGGGGCGGCAGTACAGGGCCCATCCTCTATGGCTACACCTTC.

This rearrangement joins TRBV19 to TRBJ1-2; D is perhaps TRBD1 (6 bases). From germline, CDR1 is LNHDA and CDR2 SQIVND (reference sequence). V lost 6 bases and J 3 bases, leaving 26 bases between the germline ends. The CDR3 runs 18 residues. This CDR3 is CASRRSGTLARGDYGYTF. CDR3 DNA: TGTGCCAGTAGGCGCTCGGGGACACTCGCAAGGGGGGACTATGGCTACACCTTC.

This chain connects TRBV7-2 to TRBJ1-5, with D maybe TRBD1 (5 bases). V shed 2 bases and J shed 9 bases, with 17 bases lying between them. The germline gives CDR1 SGHTA, CDR2 FQGNSA. The CDR3 is 15 residues long. The DNA for the CDR3 is TGTGCCAGCAGCTTAAGGGGTACCGGGACGGTGCCCCAGCATTTT. Protein: CASSLRGTGTVPQHF.

The chain employs TRBV11-1 and TRBJ2-7; the D is unclear. The CDR3 runs 13 residues. V was cut by 1 base and J by 5 bases, with 9 bases left in between. Germline V CDR1 and CDR2: SGHAT, FQDESV (reference sequence). For the CDR3, the DNA is TGTGCCAGCAGCTTAGTTGCTAGTAACGAGCAGTACTTC. It translates to CASSLVASNEQYF.

This chain connects TRBV5-6 to TRBJ2-1; no reliable D call. The CDR3 sequence is 12 residues long. The germline V and J ends were trimmed by 3 bases and 14 bases, with 15 bases remaining between them. CDR1 and CDR2 from the germline V gene are SGHDT and YYEEEE. The DNA of the CDR3 is TGTGCCAGCAGCTCGACCCCCCTGGATGAGTTCTTC. The encoded protein is CASSSTPLDEFF.

V and J are TRBV7-2 and TRBJ1-1; no definite D call. Germline lookup yields CDR1 SGHTA and CDR2 FQGNSA. This CDR3 region has 14 residues. Trimming pared 0 bases from V and 11 bases from J, leaving 16 bases between. CDR3 protein: CASSLAGPSKEAFF. CDR3 nucleotides: TGTGCCAGCAGCTTAGCCGGGCCCTCGAAGGAGGCTTTCTTT.